This T cell receptor beta chain was documented in a study of spatial heterogeneity in lung cancer. Study context: Samples were obtained from approximately 72 donors, all untreated early-stage non-small cell lung cancer patients.

The V segment lost 5 bases and the J segment 3 bases; nucleotides outside the gene matches: 8. CDR1 is SGHKS, CDR2 YYEKEE, per germline (reference sequence). CDR3 size: 16 residues. This clonotype was recorded a few times. Time point indicated: blood at routine non-recurrence follow-up after resection. TCRdb reprocessed the 5' RACE reads via MiXCR and lists one record per CDR3 protein. This sample has about 41,000 distinct CDR3 sequences, with roughly a tenth found just once. The source is a female donor with early-stage non-small cell lung cancer. V usage is TRBV5-5 and J usage is TRBJ2-3; 11 bases line up with TRBD2. Sequenced material: PBMCs, taken at follow-up. The CDR3 region has the DNA TGTGCCAGCAGGGCGAGGCCTAGCGGGGGGACAGATACGCAGTATTTT. It translates to CASRARPSGGTDTQYF.